This passage covers 32 T cell receptor beta chains from one sample sequenced in a study of T cells in women clearing cervical HPV infection. The method was immunoSEQ multiplex PCR; TCRdb's version includes in-frame clones alone and lacks a portion of them. Seen in this sample are 40,000 to 45,000 clones; the ten most common clones hold 1.2%. The sample taken for sequencing was blood buffy coat. Receptors were obtained from a woman aged 18-69 years with a cervical HPV16 infection that either progressed to CIN3+ or cleared (not recorded which).

As concerns this clone: The sequenced fragment ends 3 residues before the CDR3 boundary, so the rest is inferred from the germline J gene. This chain connects TRBV4-1 to TRBJ2-3, with TRBD2 matching over 9 bases. CDR3 length: 17 residues. The germline CDR1 and CDR2 sequences are MGHRA and YSYEKL. Germline trimming cut 4 bases from V and 4 bases from J; bases unmatched to any gene: 12. The sequenced part of the CDR3 DNA is TGCGCCAGCAGCCTCAACTCCATGCGGGAGGGCCCAGATACG. It encodes CASSLNSMREGPDT. The CDR3 in full is CASSLNSMREGPDTQYF.

Points on this clone: Sequencing ends 3 residues short of the CDR3 end; the germline J gene provides the rest. The rearrangement links TRBV7-6 to TRBJ1-1; no reliable D call. Germline V CDR1 and CDR2: SGHVS, FNYEAQ. The CDR3 consists of 15 residues. The V gene lost 5 bases and the J gene lost 3 bases, with 16 bases spanning the gap. The CDR3 DNA, read in part, is TGTGCCAGCAGCGCGGCCTACCCCCTCCACACTGAA. It codes for CASSAAYPLHTE. The CDR3 reads in full as CASSAAYPLHTEAFF.

Regarding this clone: The read ends 3 residues before the CDR3 terminus; that terminus is restored from the germline J gene. The chain links TRBV27 to TRBJ1-5; the match to TRBD1 covers 8 bases. Trimming at V came to 6 bases and at J to 4 bases, leaving 5 bases not matched to a gene. The germline gives CDR1 MNHEY, CDR2 SMNVEV (reference sequence). This CDR3 contains 14 residues. The sequenced part of the CDR3 DNA is TGTGCCAGCAGGGGACAGGACTCGAATCAGCCC. Translation: CASRGQDSNQP. The complete CDR3 protein is CASRGQDSNQPQHF.

With regard to this clone: The read is 3 residues too short to cover the CDR3 end, so that end is filled in from the germline J gene. The chain carries TRBV5-1 and TRBJ2-5; D is ambiguous. Germline V lookup: CDR1 SGHRS, CDR2 YFSETQ. The CDR3 extends over 14 amino acids. Trimming pared 2 bases from V and 2 bases from J, leaving 10 bases between. This CDR3 reads CASSFEGFQETQYF. CDR3 DNA (partial): TGCGCCAGCAGCTTCGAAGGGTTTCAAGAGACC.

Concerning this clone: The CDR3 end falls 3 residues outside the read, so it is completed with the germline J gene. The rearrangement links TRBV20-1 to TRBJ2-7; D unclear. The V end was cut by 5 bases, the J end by 3 bases, with 17 bases between. There are 14 residues in the CDR3. CDR1 is DFQATT, CDR2 SNEGSKA, per germline (reference sequence). CDR3 bases read: TGCAGTGCTCATCACCCGCTGGGCCTCTACGAG. This gives the protein CSAHHPLGLYE. The whole CDR3 sequence reads CSAHHPLGLYEQYF.

Turning to this clone: The CDR3 end is not reached by the read, which stops 3 residues before it; the germline J gene fills it in. This chain uses TRBV19 with TRBJ2-7; tentative D call: TRBD2 (5 bases). Germline assignment: CDR1 LNHDA and CDR2 SQIVND (reference sequence). CDR3 length: 14 amino acids. V shed 7 bases and J shed 0 bases, with 13 bases lying between them. Incomplete CDR3 DNA: TGTGCCAGTATGGACTGGGAAAGCTCCTACGAG. Protein: CASMDWESSYE. The CDR3 in full is CASMDWESSYEQYF.

For this clone: From the germline J gene comes the end of the CDR3, since the read stops 3 residues before it. V usage is TRBV10-3 and J usage is TRBJ2-3; 10 bases are shared with TRBD2. Losses at the gene ends were 10 bases for V and 1 base for J; bases not matched to a gene: 2. Germline V gives CDR1 ENHRY, CDR2 SYGVKD. CDR3 length: 13 amino acids. CDR3: CATGTSGTDTQYF. Partial CDR3 DNA: TGTGCCACCGGGACTAGCGGCACAGATACG.

In regard to this clone: Read sequence stops 3 residues before the CDR3 end, and the germline J gene provides the missing end. The chain carries TRBV19 and TRBJ1-5; 8 nucleotides agree with TRBD1. Germline V gives CDR1 LNHDA, CDR2 SQIVND (reference sequence). This CDR3 spans 16 amino acids. Trimming took 8 bases from V and 5 from J; bases not matched to a gene: 14. The CDR3 bases that were read are TGTGCCAGTTTCGCCTCTCAGGGGGCTCGGGATCAGCCC. Its translation: CASFASQGARDQP. The full CDR3 reads CASFASQGARDQPQHF.

To note about this clone: Sequencing ends 3 residues short of the CDR3 end; the germline J gene provides the rest. The rearrangement links TRBV2 to TRBJ2-5, with TRBD1 matching over 9 bases. The V gene end was trimmed by 6 bases and the J gene end by 2 bases; junction bases not matched to a gene: 4. This CDR3 comprises 14 residues. In germline, CDR1 is SNHLY, CDR2 FYNNEI. The CDR3 bases that were read are TGTGCCAGCAGCGCTGACAGGGGGCAAGAGACC. Its translation: CASSADRGQET. The CDR3 in full is CASSADRGQETQYF.

Note on this clone: The read gets to within 3 residues of the CDR3 end, and the germline J gene fills in the rest. The J gene is TRBJ2-2, the V gene TRBV29-1; D may match TRBD1 or TRBD2 (5 bases each). The CDR3 contains 12 residues. Germline V CDR1 and CDR2: SQVTM, ANQGSEA. Trimming left V 7 bases short and J 5 bases short, with 11 bases between. This chain's CDR3 is CSGREGTGELFF. Incomplete CDR3 DNA: TGCAGCGGGAGAGAGGGGACCGGGGAG.

Concerning this clone: The read terminates 3 residues before the CDR3 end, so the remaining end is supplied by the germline J gene. This chain uses TRBV6-2 or TRBV6-3 with TRBJ2-1, with TRBD2 matching over 11 bases. This CDR3 contains 15 residues. Germline V gene sequence: CDR1 MNHEY, CDR2 SVGEGT. With 6 bases clipped from V and 2 bases from J, the junction kept 3 bases outside the gene matches. CDR3 DNA (partial): TGTGCCAGCAGCATAGCGGGAGGGACCTACAATGAG. Its protein product is CASSIAGGTYNE. The entire CDR3 sequence reads CASSIAGGTYNEQFF.

As for this clone: The read falls 3 residues short of the CDR3 end, and the missing part is taken from the germline J gene. V is TRBV7-3 and J is TRBJ1-2; D call uncertain. This CDR3 is built from 16 residues. Germline V gene lookup returns CDR1 SGHTA and CDR2 FQGTGA. CDR3 sequence reads: CASSLMIAGGADTYTF. CDR3 DNA (partial): TGTGCCAGCAGCTTAATGATAGCGGGAGGCGCAGATACC.

With respect to this clone: The read terminates 3 residues ahead of where the CDR3 ends, so the germline J gene completes it. The genes are TRBV5-1 and TRBJ2-1; 9 bases agree with TRBD2. CDR1 is SGHRS, CDR2 YFSETQ, per germline. The CDR3 loop spans 14 amino acids. The V and J ends lost 6 bases and 9 bases, in that order; junction bases with no gene match: 10. CDR3 residues: CASTHSGSGGEQFF. The DNA read from the CDR3 is TGCGCCAGCACCCATAGCGGGAGTGGTGGTGAG.

Concerning this clone itself: The CDR3 end is not reached by the read, which stops 3 residues before it; the germline J gene fills it in. This rearrangement joins TRBV19 to TRBJ1-1; D gene ambiguous. Germline V gene data show CDR1 as LNHDA and CDR2 as SQIVND (reference sequence). The CDR3 runs to 11 residues. The CDR3 bases that were read are TGTGCCAGTACCCCGACACCCGGA. It yields the protein CASTPTPG. In full, the CDR3 reads CASTPTPGAFF.

Incomplete CDR3 DNA: TGTGCCACCGGACTAGCGGAGTTTTACAATGAG. This sequence encodes CATGLAEFYNE. The CDR3 as a whole reads CATGLAEFYNEQFF. This rearrangement joins TRBV2 to TRBJ2-1; 10 nucleotides match TRBD2. The sequenced fragment ends 3 residues before the CDR3 boundary, so the rest is inferred from the germline J gene. J gave up 4 bases and V 10 bases, and 7 bases lay outside the gene matches. The CDR3 spans 14 residues. Germline CDR1 is SNHLY and CDR2 is FYNNEI.

Partial CDR3 DNA: TGTGCCAGCAGCCTGTCCGGGACAGGGGATGAAAAA. Translated: CASSLSGTGDEK. The complete CDR3 protein is CASSLSGTGDEKLFF. The chain employs TRBV7-3 and TRBJ1-4; 10 bases agree with TRBD1. Sequencing ends 3 residues short of the CDR3 end; the germline J gene provides the rest. Trimming removed 5 bases from V and 6 bases from J; junction bases left unmatched: 6. The length of the CDR3 is 15 residues. Looked up from germline, CDR1 is SGHTA and CDR2 is FQGTGA.

As to this clone: The CDR3 end lies 3 residues beyond the end of the read and is filled in from the germline J gene. The chain uses TRBV5-6 and TRBJ2-5, with 10 bases fitting TRBD2. Germline assignment: CDR1 SGHDT and CDR2 YYEEEE. The CDR3 spans 15 residues. The J segment lost 6 bases and the V segment lost 1 base, leaving 6 bases of the junction unmatched. This CDR3 is CASSLSGRAGKTQYF. The covered CDR3 bases are TGTGCCAGCAGCTTGAGCGGGAGGGCCGGGAAGACC. Full variable domain (missing parts from reference TRBV5-6 and TRBJ2-5): DAGVTQSPTHLIKTRGQQVTLRCSPKSGHDTVSWYQQALGQGPQFIFQYYEEEERQRGNFPDRFSGHQFPNYSSELNVNALLLGDSALYLCASSLSGRAGKTQYFGPGTRLLVL.

Comments on this clone: The CDR3 is cut off 3 residues early in the read; its end comes from the germline J gene. The chain is built from TRBV30 and TRBJ2-7, with TRBD2 as a possible D gene (5 bases). The ends were cut back, 0 bases at V and 2 bases at J, with 8 bases in the middle. Per germline, CDR1 GTSNPN and CDR2 SVGIG (reference sequence). CDR3 length: 13 amino acids. The DNA read from the CDR3 is TGTGCCTGGAGTGTAGCGGACCCCTACGAG. Protein sequence: CAWSVADPYE. The full CDR3 protein is CAWSVADPYEQYF.

In the case of this clone: The CDR3 goes on 3 residues after the read ends, and that part is filled in from the germline J gene. The chain carries TRBV5-4 and TRBJ1-5, with a tentative D call TRBD1 (5 bases). CDR1 SGHNT and CDR2 YYREEE come from the germline V gene (reference sequence). This CDR3 contains 14 residues. The germline V and J ends were trimmed by 0 bases and 7 bases, with 11 bases remaining between them. The part of the CDR3 DNA that was read is TGTGCCAGCAGCTTGGCTGGGGCAGGACAGCCC. Translating gives CASSLAGAGQP. The full CDR3 sequence reads CASSLAGAGQPQHF.

With respect to this clone: The DNA ends 3 residues before the CDR3 does, and the rest of the CDR3 is filled in from the germline J gene. This chain links TRBV7-2 with TRBJ1-1, with 9 bases fitting TRBD1. Looked up from germline, CDR1 is SGHTA and CDR2 is FQGNSA. V gave up 0 bases and J gave up 6 bases; unmatched junction bases: 11. CDR3 length: 17 residues. CDR3 sequence: CASSLASPRTGDAEAFF. The sequenced part of the CDR3 DNA is TGTGCCAGCAGCTTAGCTTCCCCCAGGACAGGGGACGCTGAA.

Note on this clone: From the germline J gene comes the end of the CDR3, since the read stops 3 residues before it. The V gene is TRBV7-3, the J gene TRBJ2-7; 10 bases agree with TRBD2. The CDR3 length is 13 residues. Germline-derived CDR1 and CDR2 are SGHTA and FQGTGA. The V and J ends lost 6 bases and 3 bases, in that order; junction bases with no gene match: 2. The DNA read from the CDR3 is TGTGCCAGCAGTCGGACTAGCGGCTACGAG. This gives the protein CASSRTSGYE. The entire CDR3 protein is CASSRTSGYEQYF.

The CDR3 is CASSPRSQRLAGRETQYF. The sequenced CDR3 bases are TGTGCCAGCAGCCCAAGGAGCCAGAGACTAGCGGGGCGGGAGACG. The rearrangement uses TRBV7-3 and TRBJ2-3, with 11 bases lining up with TRBD2. The read ends 3 residues early relative to the CDR3; the germline J gene fills the gap. Germline V lookup: CDR1 SGHTA, CDR2 FQGTGA. The CDR3 contains 18 residues.

CDR3 bases read: TGTGCCAGCAGTCTGGGGGGGGAGTCCAATCAGCCC. Its protein is CASSLGGESNQP. The full CDR3 reads CASSLGGESNQPQHF. The chain is built from TRBV2 and TRBJ1-5; TRBD1 is a possible D gene (5 bases). The read ends 3 residues before the CDR3 terminus; that terminus is restored from the germline J gene. This CDR3 comprises 15 residues. The V end was cut by 5 bases, the J end by 3 bases, with 14 bases between. The germline V gene encodes CDR1 SNHLY and CDR2 FYNNEI. The whole variable domain, remainder taken from reference TRBV2 and TRBJ1-5, is EPEVTQTPSHQVTQMGQEVILRCVPISNHLYFYWYRQILGQKVEFLVSFYNNEISEKSEIFDDQFSVERPDGSNFTLKIRSTKLEDSAMYFCASSLGGESNQPQHFGDGTRLSIL.

With regard to this clone: Read coverage stops 3 residues before the CDR3 terminus; the germline J gene supplies the remainder. The V call is TRBV10-1, the J call TRBJ2-1; D gene ambiguous. The V end was cut by 2 bases, the J end by 7 bases, with 12 bases between. Germline CDR1 WNHNN, CDR2 SYGVQD (reference sequence). CDR3 length: 14 residues. Incomplete CDR3 DNA: TGCGCCAGCAGTGAGGATAGGGTTGGGAATGAG. Translated: CASSEDRVGNE. The complete CDR3 protein is CASSEDRVGNEQFF.

The CDR3 loop reads CAWRGLADYDYTF. The sequenced part of the CDR3 DNA is TGTGCCTGGAGAGGGCTAGCGGACTACGAC. V and J are TRBV30 and TRBJ1-2; D call uncertain. The read ends 3 residues early relative to the CDR3; the germline J gene fills the gap. CDR1 is GTSNPN, CDR2 SVGIG, per germline (reference sequence). The CDR3 has 13 amino acids.

Regarding this clone: The missing CDR3 end, 3 residues past where the read stops, is filled in from the germline J gene. The rearrangement joins TRBV18 to TRBJ1-1; D is undetermined. V lost 3 bases, J lost 0 bases, and 8 bases lay in between. The CDR3 spans 14 residues. Germline V lookup: CDR1 KGHSH, CDR2 LQKENI. The CDR3 sequence is CASSPAVMNTEAFF. CDR3 DNA, as far as it was read: TGTGCCAGCTCACCGGCAGTCATGAACACTGAA.

On this clone itself: The read terminates 3 residues before the CDR3 end, so the remaining end is supplied by the germline J gene. The gene calls are TRBV19 and TRBJ2-6; 9 bases are shared with TRBD1. Trimming cost V 1 base and J 0 bases; bases outside gene matches: 7. The CDR3 loop spans 19 amino acids. CDR1 is LNHDA and CDR2 is SQIVND in the germline V gene (reference sequence). CDR3 bases read: TGTGCCAGTAGTATAGGTTACAGGGGGCGTAGCTCTGGGGCCAACGTC. Protein product: CASSIGYRGRSSGANV. The CDR3, in full, reads CASSIGYRGRSSGANVLTF.

A word on this clone: Read coverage stops 3 residues before the CDR3 terminus; the germline J gene supplies the remainder. The chain recombines TRBV7-9 with TRBJ1-1; weak D call: TRBD1 (5 bases). Per the germline V gene, CDR1 is SEHNR and CDR2 is FQNEAQ (reference sequence). V was pared by 4 bases and J by 1 base, with 7 bases between. This CDR3 comprises 13 residues. The CDR3 sequence is CASSSQGNTEAFF. CDR3 bases read: TGTGCCAGCAGCTCCCAGGGGAACACTGAA. Full variable domain (remainder filled in from reference TRBV7-9 and TRBJ1-1): DTGVSQNPRHKITKRGQNVTFRCDPISEHNRLYWYRQTLGQGPEFLTYFQNEAQLEKSRLLSDRFSAERPKGSFSTLEIQRTEQGDSAMYLCASSSQGNTEAFFGQGTRLTVV.

Concerning this clone itself: The read ends 3 residues early relative to the CDR3; the germline J gene fills the gap. The V and J genes are TRBV7-3 and TRBJ1-1, with TRBD1 matching 8 bases. The CDR3 runs 17 residues. Germline assignment: CDR1 SGHTA and CDR2 FQGTGA. Losses at the gene ends were 2 bases for V and 1 base for J; bases not matched to a gene: 9. The sequenced part of the CDR3 DNA is TGTGCCAGCAGCTTATTCACGTCCGGGACAGGGAACACTGAA. Its protein product is CASSLFTSGTGNTE. The whole CDR3 sequence is CASSLFTSGTGNTEAFF.

Concerning this clone itself: Coverage ceases 3 residues before the CDR3 finishes, and the germline J gene fills in the end. The V gene is TRBV10-1, the J gene TRBJ2-3; possible D gene TRBD1, 5 bases. V was shortened by 6 bases and J by 2 bases, with 18 bases between the two germline ends. The CDR3 loop spans 16 amino acids. Per germline, CDR1 WNHNN and CDR2 SYGVQD (reference sequence). Incomplete CDR3 DNA: TGCGCCAGCAGCGCTAGGAAAGGGGCCTACACAGATACG. This encodes CASSARKGAYTDT. Given in full, the CDR3 is CASSARKGAYTDTQYF.

In regard to this clone: Read data end 3 residues before the CDR3 end; the end is taken from the germline J gene. This chain links TRBV16 with TRBJ1-5; 12 nucleotides align to TRBD1. With V trimmed by 2 bases and J by 7 bases, 6 bases remained unmatched. CDR3 length: 16 amino acids. CDR1 is KGHSY, CDR2 FQNENV, per germline. The sequenced CDR3 bases are TGTGCCAGCAGCCAAGGGACAGGGGGCTTAGGACAGCCC. This translates into CASSQGTGGLGQP. The entire CDR3 is CASSQGTGGLGQPQHF.

Of note for this clone: The CDR3 goes on 3 residues after the read ends, and that part is filled in from the germline J gene. The chain has TRBV18 and TRBJ2-4; 10 nucleotides agree with TRBD1. There are 13 residues in the CDR3. Looked up from germline, CDR1 is KGHSH and CDR2 is LQKENI. The CDR3 sequence: CASSSDRGPGQYF. Incomplete CDR3 DNA: TGTGCCAGCTCATCTGACAGGGGGCCTGGT.